Listed below are T cell receptor beta chains from one sample, sequenced in a study of T cell responses to AZD1222 COVID-19 vaccine. The assay was immunoSEQ multiplex PCR, and TCRdb's table has in-frame clones only and misses some. Altogether under 150,000 clones are present, about nine tenths being singletons, with the ten largest covering 3.4%. The source was peripheral blood, collected on day 0 of AZD1222 vaccination. These receptors were taken from an adult in good health. Both conserved end residues are part of each CDR3. Clone size appears in some rows only: once, few, many, or a class for an expanded clone.

V gene	clone size	CDR3 length	J gene	CDR3 protein
TRBV7-2	.	15	TRBJ1-4	CASSLGGGRGEKLFF
TRBV12-3/TRBV12-4	once	13	TRBJ1-5	CASSYSGNQPQHF
TRBV30	.	14	TRBJ2-2	CAWSMGAGTGELFF
TRBV5-1	.	16	TRBJ2-2	CASSLEGRGYTGELFF
TRBV30	.	17	TRBJ1-5	CAWSIWGRDNSNQPQHF
TRBV19	.	14	TRBJ1-2	CASSIGTVGGGYTF
TRBV6-5	.	15	TRBJ2-7	CASSSGGLGSYEQYF
TRBV11-3	.	19	TRBJ2-1	CASSLEGRLAVSSYNEQFF
TRBV7-3	.	14	TRBJ1-6	CASSLSGGNSPLHF
TRBV6-2/TRBV6-3	.	15	TRBJ1-5	CASSYYDSGWQPQHF
TRBV6-5	.	13	TRBJ1-6	CASMEGRGSPLHF
TRBV5-1	.	14	TRBJ2-7	CASSLDGVSREQYF
TRBV18	.	16	TRBJ2-3	CASSPGAMRSTDTQYF
TRBV30	.	13	TRBJ1-2	CAWSGTMRNGYTF
TRBV19	.	14	TRBJ1-5	CASGSTGNIQPQHF
TRBV12-3/TRBV12-4	.	13	TRBJ2-1	CASSLKQNNEQFF
TRBV14	.	14	TRBJ2-2	CASTRTANTGELFF
TRBV7-8	few	15	TRBJ2-5	CASSYDTSLGETQYF
TRBV19	.	11	TRBJ1-1	CATRRGTEAFF
TRBV29-1	many	14	TRBJ1-1	CSAESTGEGTEAFF
TRBV5-1	.	16	TRBJ2-5	CASSLGSRGGAETQYF
TRBV30	.	15	TRBJ1-5	CAWSVGSWGNQPQHF
TRBV11-3	once	19	TRBJ2-7	CASSLNWKWGTSGNYEQYF
TRBV7-3	once	14	TRBJ2-1	CASSLGGTYNEQFF
TRBV7-9	.	11	TRBJ2-2	CASSLSGELFF
TRBV5-4	.	12	TRBJ1-1	CASSLGLYEAFF
TRBV24-1	.	16	TRBJ2-7	CATSDVYRADSYEQYF
TRBV28	.	14	TRBJ1-4	CASSSSQMGEKLFF
TRBV7-3	few	14	TRBJ1-1	CASSLSVQGTEAFF
TRBV5-1	.	15	TRBJ2-5	CASSLSGGRQETQYF
TRBV27	.	15	TRBJ2-1	CASSFVGQGAYEQFF
TRBV9	.	16	TRBJ2-2	CASSERGQGRTGELFF
TRBV18	.	13	TRBJ2-7	CASSLGLGSEQYF
TRBV4-2	.	16	TRBJ2-6	CASSQAQGTGANVLTF
TRBV30	.	13	TRBJ2-5	CAWSLAGGETQYF
TRBV28	few	15	TRBJ2-7	CASSLAEMVSYEQYF
TRBV11-2	.	14	TRBJ1-3	CASSTRQGGNTIYF
TRBV3-1/TRBV3-2	.	12	TRBJ2-1	CASSQDRQGLFF
TRBV5-1	.	12	TRBJ1-1	CASSVDRTDAFF
TRBV5-8	.	14	TRBJ1-1	CASSQMTGGTEAFF
TRBV6-5	.	15	TRBJ2-1	CASSYSNSAYNEQFF
TRBV6-5	.	14	TRBJ2-7	CASTFGGGSYEQYF
TRBV5-4	.	13	TRBJ2-3	CASSLDYTDTQYF
TRBV3-1/TRBV3-2	.	17	TRBJ2-5	CASSRGQGRLLQETQYF
TRBV6-2/TRBV6-3	.	15	TRBJ2-7	CASSPGLRNSYEQYF
TRBV3-1/TRBV3-2	.	11	TRBJ1-4	CASSHYEKLFF
TRBV14	few	17	TRBJ1-4	CASSQDYEEGTNEKLFF
TRBV6-5	.	15	TRBJ1-2	CASRVGPSTHYGYTF